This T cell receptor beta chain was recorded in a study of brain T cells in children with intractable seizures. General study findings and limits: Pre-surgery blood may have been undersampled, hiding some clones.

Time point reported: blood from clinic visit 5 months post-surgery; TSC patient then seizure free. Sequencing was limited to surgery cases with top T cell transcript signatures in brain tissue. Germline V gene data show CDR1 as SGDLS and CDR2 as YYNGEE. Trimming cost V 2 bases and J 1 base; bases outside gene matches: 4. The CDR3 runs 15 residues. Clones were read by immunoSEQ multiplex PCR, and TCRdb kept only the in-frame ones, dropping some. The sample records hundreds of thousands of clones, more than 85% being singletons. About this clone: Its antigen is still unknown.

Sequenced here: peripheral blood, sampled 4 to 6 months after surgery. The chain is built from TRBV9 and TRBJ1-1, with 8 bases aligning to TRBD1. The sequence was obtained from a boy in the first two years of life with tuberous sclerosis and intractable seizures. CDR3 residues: CASSVRQGPNTEAFF. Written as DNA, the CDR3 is TGTGCCAGCAGCGTTCGACAGGGGCCGAACACTGAAGCTTTCTTT.